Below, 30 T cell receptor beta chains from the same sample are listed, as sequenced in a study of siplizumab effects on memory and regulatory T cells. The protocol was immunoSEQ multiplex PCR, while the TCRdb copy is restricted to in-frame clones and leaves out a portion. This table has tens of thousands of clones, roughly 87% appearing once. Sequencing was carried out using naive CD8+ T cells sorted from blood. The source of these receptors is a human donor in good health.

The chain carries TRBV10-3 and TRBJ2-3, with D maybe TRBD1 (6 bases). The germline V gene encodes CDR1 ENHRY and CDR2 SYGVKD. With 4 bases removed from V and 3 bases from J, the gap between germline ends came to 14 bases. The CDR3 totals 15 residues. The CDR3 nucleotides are TGTGCCATCAGTGTGGGACAAACGCTAACAGATACGCAGTATTTT. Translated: CAISVGQTLTDTQYF.

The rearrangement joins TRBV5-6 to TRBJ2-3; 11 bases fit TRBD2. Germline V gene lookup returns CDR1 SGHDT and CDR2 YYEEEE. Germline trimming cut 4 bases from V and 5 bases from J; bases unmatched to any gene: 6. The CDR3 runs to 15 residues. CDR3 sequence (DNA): TGTGCCAGCAGCGAGACTAGCGGGATGGAAGATACGCAGTATTTT. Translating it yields CASSETSGMEDTQYF.

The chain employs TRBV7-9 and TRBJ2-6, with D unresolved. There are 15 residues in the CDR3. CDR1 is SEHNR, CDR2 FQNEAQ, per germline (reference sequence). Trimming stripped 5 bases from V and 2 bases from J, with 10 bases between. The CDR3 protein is CASSPVQTGANVLTF. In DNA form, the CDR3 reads TGTGCCAGCAGCCCGGTACAGACTGGGGCCAACGTCCTGACTTTC.

CDR3 sequence: CASSQVAGATDTQYF. The CDR3 bases are TGTGCCAGCAGCCAAGTAGCGGGAGCGACAGATACGCAGTATTTT. The chain carries TRBV14 and TRBJ2-3, with 9 bases matching TRBD2. Germline loops: CDR1 SGHDN, CDR2 FVKESK. Unmatched junction bases numbered 2, after V lost 1 base and J lost 3 bases. This CDR3 has 15 residues.

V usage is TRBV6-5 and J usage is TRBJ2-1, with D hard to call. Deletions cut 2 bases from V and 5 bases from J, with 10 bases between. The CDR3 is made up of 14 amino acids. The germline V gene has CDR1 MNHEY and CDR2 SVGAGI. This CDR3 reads CASSYEATDNEQFF. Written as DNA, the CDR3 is TGTGCCAGCAGTTACGAGGCGACCGACAATGAGCAGTTCTTC.

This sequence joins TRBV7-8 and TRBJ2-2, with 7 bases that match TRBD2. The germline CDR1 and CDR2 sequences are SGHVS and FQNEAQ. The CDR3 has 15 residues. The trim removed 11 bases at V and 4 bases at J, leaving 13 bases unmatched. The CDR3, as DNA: TGTGCCGGGCATGGGGAGGGGCGTAGCACCGGGGAGCTGTTTTTT. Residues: CAGHGEGRSTGELFF.

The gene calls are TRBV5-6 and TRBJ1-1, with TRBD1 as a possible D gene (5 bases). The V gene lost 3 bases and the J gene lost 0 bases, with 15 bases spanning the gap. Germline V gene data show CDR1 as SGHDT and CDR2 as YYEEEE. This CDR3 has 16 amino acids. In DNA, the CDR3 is TGTGCCAGCAGCTCCCCTCGACAGCACATGAACACTGAAGCTTTCTTT. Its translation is CASSSPRQHMNTEAFF.

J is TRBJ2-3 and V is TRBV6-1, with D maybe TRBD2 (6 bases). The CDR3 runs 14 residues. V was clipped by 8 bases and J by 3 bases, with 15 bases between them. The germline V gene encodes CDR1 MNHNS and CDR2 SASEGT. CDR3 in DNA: TGTGCCAGCGGGCAAGGAGGGGTAACAGATACGCAGTATTTT. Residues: CASGQGGVTDTQYF.

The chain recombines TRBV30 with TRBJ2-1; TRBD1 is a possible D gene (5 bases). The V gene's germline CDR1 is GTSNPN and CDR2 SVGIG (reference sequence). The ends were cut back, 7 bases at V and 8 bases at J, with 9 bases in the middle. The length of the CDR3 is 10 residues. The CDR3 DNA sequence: TGTGCCTCTCAGGGCGATGAGCAGTTCTTC. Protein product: CASQGDEQFF.

For the CDR3, the DNA is TGTGCCAGCAGTCCCCTTAGCACAGATACGCAGTATTTT. Its protein is CASSPLSTDTQYF. The gene calls are TRBV11-2 and TRBJ2-3; D is ambiguous. With 6 bases removed from V and 0 bases from J, the gap between germline ends came to 7 bases. Germline V gene lookup returns CDR1 SGHAT and CDR2 FQNNGV. This CDR3 has 13 amino acids.

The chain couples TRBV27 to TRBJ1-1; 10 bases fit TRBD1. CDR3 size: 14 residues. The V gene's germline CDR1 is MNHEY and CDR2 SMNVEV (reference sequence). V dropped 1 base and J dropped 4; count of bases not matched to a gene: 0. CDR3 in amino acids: CASSLWTGGTEAFF. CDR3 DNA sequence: TGTGCCAGCAGTTTATGGACAGGGGGCACTGAAGCTTTCTTT.

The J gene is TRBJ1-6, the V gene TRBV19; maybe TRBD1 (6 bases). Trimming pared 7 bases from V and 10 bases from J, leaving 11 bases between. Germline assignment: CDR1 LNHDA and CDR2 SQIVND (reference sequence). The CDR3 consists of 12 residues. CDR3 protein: CASKSGGSPLHF. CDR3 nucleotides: TGTGCCAGTAAATCGGGGGGCTCACCCCTCCACTTT.

CDR3: CASSYSHFNEQFF. CDR3 nucleotide sequence: TGTGCCAGCAGTTACTCTCATTTCAATGAGCAGTTCTTC. The V gene is TRBV6-5, the J gene TRBJ2-1; no firm D call. Trimming left V 0 bases short and J 6 bases short, with 6 bases between. The CDR3 runs to 13 residues. Germline V gene lookup returns CDR1 MNHEY and CDR2 SVGAGI.

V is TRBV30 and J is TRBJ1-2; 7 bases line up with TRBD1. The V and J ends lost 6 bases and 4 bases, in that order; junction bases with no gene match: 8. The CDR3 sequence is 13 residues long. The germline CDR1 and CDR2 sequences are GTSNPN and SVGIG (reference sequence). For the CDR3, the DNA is TGTGCCTGCCCAGGGGGTTATGGCTATGGCTACACCTTC. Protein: CACPGGYGYGYTF.

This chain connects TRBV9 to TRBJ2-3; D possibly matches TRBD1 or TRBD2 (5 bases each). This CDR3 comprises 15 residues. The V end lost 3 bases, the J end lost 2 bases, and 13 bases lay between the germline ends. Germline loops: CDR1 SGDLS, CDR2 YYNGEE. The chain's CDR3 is CASSGWVGATDTQYF. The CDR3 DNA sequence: TGTGCCAGCAGCGGATGGGTCGGGGCCACAGATACGCAGTATTTT.

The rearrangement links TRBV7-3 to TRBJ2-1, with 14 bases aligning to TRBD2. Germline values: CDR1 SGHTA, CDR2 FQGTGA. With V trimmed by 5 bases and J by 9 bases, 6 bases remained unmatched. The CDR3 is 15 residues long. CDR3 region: CASSAGLAGGTEQFF. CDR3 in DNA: TGTGCCAGCAGCGCCGGACTAGCGGGAGGAACTGAGCAGTTCTTC.

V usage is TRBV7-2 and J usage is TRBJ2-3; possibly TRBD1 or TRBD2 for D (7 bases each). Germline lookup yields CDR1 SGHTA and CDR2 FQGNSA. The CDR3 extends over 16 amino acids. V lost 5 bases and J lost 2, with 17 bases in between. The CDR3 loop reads CASSPRGGTYTDTQYF. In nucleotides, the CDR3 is TGTGCCAGCAGCCCCAGGGGGGGCACTTACACAGATACGCAGTATTTT.

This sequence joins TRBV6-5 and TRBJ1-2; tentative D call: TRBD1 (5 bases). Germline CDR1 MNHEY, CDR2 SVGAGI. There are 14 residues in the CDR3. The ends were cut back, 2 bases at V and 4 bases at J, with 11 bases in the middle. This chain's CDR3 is CASSYVGGIYGYTF. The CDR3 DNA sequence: TGTGCCAGCAGTTACGTCGGGGGGATCTATGGCTACACCTTC.

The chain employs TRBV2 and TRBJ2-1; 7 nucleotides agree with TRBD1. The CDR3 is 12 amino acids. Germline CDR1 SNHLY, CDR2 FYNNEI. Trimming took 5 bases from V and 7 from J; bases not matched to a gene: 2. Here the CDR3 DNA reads TGTGCCAGCAGTCCACAGGGGAATGAGCAGTTCTTC. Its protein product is CASSPQGNEQFF.

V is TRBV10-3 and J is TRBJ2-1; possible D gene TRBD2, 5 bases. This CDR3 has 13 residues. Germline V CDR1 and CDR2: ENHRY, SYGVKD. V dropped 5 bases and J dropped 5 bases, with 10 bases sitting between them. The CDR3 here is CAISQGLNNEQFF. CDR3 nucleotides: TGTGCCATCAGTCAAGGACTGAACAATGAGCAGTTCTTC.

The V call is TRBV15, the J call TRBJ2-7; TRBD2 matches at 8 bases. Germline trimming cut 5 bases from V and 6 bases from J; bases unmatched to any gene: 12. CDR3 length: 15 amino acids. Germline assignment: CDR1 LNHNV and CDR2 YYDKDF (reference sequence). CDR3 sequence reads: CATSGLIGGVSEQYF. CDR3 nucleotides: TGTGCCACCAGCGGTTTAATCGGGGGGGTCTCCGAGCAGTACTTC.

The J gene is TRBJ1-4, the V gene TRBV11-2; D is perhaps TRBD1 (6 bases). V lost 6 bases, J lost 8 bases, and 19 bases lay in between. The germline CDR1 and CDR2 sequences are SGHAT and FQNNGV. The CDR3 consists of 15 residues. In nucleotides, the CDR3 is TGTGCCAGCAGGGACGTCACAGGGACCTTGGAAAAACTGTTTTTT. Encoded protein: CASRDVTGTLEKLFF. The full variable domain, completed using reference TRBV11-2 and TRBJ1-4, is EAGVAQSPRYKIIEKRQSVAFWCNPISGHATLYWYQQILGQGPKLLIQFQNNGVVDDSQLPKDRFSAERLKGVDSTLKIQPAKLEDSAVYLCASRDVTGTLEKLFFGSGTQLSVL.

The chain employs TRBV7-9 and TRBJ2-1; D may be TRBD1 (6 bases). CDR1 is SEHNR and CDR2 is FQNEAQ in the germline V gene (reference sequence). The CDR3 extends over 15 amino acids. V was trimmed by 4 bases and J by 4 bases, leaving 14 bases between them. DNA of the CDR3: TGTGCCAGCAGCTCCCCGACAGGCTCGTACAATGAGCAGTTCTTC. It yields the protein CASSSPTGSYNEQFF.

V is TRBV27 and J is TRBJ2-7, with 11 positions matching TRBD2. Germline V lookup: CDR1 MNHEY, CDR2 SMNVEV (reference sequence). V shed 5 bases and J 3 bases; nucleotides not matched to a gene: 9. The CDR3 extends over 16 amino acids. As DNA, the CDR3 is TGTGCCAGCAGTGAAACCGGGACTAGCGGCTACTACGAGCAGTACTTC. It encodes CASSETGTSGYYEQYF.

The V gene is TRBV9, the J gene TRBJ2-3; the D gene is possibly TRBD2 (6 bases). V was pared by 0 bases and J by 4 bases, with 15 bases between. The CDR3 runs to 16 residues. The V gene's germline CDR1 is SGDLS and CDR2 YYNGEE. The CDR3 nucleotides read TGTGCCAGCAGCGTAGTTGGCGGGAACGGCGCAGATACGCAGTATTTT. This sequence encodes CASSVVGGNGADTQYF.

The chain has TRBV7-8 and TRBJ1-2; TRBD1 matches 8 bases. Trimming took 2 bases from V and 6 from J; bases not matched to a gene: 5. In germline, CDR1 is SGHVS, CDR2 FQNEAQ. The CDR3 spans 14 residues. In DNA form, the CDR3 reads TGTGCCAGCAGCTTACTCCAGGGGGCCCATGGCTACACCTTC. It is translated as CASSLLQGAHGYTF.

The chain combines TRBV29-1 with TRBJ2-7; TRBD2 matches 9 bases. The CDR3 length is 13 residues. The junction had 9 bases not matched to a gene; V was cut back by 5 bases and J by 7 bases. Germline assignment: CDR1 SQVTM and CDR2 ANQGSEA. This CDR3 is CSVPAGGPGEQYF. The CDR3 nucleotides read TGCAGCGTTCCGGCGGGAGGGCCGGGGGAGCAGTACTTC.

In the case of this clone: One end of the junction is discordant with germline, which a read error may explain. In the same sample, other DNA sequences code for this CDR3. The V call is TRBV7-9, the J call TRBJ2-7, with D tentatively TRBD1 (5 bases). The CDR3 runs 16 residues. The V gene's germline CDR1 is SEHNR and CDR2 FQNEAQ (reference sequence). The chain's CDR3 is CASSLEFQGSPYEQYF. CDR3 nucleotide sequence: TGTGCTAGCAGCTTAGAGTTCCAGGGATCCCCCTACGAGCAGTACTTC.

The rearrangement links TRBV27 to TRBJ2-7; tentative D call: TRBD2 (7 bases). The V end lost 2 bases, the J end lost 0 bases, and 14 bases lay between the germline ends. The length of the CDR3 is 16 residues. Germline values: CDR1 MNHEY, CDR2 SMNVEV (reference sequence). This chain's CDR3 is CASSLRGGTNSYEQYF. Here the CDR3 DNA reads TGTGCCAGCAGTTTAAGGGGGGGTACCAACTCCTACGAGCAGTACTTC.

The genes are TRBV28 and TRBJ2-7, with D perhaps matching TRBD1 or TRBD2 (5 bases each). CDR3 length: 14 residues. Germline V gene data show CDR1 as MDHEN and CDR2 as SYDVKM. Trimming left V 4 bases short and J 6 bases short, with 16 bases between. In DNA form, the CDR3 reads TGTGCCAGCAGTTCCCGAGGGGCAGGCCCCGAGCAGTACTTC. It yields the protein CASSSRGAGPEQYF.